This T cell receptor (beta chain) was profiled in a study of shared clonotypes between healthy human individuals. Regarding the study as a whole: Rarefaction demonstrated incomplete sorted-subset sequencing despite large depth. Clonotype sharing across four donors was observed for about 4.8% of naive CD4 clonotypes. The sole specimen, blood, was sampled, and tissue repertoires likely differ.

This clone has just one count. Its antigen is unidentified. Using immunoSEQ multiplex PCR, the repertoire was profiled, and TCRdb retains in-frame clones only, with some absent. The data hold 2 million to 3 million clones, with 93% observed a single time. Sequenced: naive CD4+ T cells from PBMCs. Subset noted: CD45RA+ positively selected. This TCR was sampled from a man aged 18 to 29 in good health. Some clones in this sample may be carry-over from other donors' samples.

CDR3 loop: CASSPRFGSNEKLFF. The DNA for the CDR3 is TGTGCCAGCTCACCCAGGTTCGGTTCTAATGAAAAACTGTTTTTT. This chain connects TRBV18 to TRBJ1-4; no firm D call. The germline CDR1 and CDR2 sequences are KGHSH and LQKENI. Trimming removed 3 bases from V and 3 bases from J, with 11 bases in between. This CDR3 is 15 amino acids long.